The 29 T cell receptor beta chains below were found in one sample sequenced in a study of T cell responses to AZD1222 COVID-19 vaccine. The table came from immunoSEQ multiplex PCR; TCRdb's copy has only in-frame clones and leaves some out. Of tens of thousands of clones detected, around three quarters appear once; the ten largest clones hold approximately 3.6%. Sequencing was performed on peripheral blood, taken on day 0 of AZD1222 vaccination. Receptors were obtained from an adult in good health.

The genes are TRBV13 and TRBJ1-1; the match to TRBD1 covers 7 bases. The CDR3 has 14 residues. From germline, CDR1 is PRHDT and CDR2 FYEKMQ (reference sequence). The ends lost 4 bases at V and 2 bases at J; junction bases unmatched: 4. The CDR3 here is CASSSRDSNTEAFF. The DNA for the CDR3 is TGTGCCAGCAGCTCCCGGGACAGTAACACTGAAGCTTTCTTT.

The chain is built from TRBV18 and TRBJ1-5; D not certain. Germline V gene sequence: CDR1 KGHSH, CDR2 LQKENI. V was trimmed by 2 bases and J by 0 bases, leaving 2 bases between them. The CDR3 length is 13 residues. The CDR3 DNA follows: TGTGCCAGCTCACCATCTAGCAATCAGCCCCAGCATTTT. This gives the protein CASSPSSNQPQHF.

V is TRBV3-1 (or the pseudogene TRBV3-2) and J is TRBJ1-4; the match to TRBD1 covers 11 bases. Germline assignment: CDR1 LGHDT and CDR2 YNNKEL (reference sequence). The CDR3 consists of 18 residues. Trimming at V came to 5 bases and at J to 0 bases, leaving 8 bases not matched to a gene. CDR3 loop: CASSAGPGQGATNEKLFF. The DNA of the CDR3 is TGTGCCAGCAGCGCGGGTCCGGGACAGGGGGCAACTAATGAAAAACTGTTTTTT.

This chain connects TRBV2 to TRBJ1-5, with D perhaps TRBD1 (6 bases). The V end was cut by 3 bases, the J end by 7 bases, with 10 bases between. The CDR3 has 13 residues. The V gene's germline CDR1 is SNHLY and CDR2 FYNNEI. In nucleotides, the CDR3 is TGTGCCAGCAGTGAGGTAGGGGGACAGCCCCAGCATTTT. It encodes CASSEVGGQPQHF.

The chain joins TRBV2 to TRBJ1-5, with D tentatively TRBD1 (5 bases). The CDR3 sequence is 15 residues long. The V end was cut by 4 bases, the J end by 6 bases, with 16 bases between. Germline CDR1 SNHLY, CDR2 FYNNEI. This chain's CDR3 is CASSADGGGGQPQHF. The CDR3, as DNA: TGTGCCAGCAGTGCTGATGGGGGGGGAGGTCAGCCCCAGCATTTT.

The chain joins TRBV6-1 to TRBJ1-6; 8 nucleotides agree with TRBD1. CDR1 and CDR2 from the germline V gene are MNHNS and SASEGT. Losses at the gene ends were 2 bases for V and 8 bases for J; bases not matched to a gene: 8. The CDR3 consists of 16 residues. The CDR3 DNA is TGTGCCAGCAGTGAACAGGGGGCGTCTCCTTATTCACCCCTCCACTTT. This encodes CASSEQGASPYSPLHF.

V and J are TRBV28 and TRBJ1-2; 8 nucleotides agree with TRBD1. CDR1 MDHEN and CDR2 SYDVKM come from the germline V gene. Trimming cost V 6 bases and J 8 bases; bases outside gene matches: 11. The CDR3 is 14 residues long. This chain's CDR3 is CASSRLTGVGGYTF. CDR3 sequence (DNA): TGTGCCAGCAGCCGACTGACAGGGGTCGGAGGCTACACCTTC.

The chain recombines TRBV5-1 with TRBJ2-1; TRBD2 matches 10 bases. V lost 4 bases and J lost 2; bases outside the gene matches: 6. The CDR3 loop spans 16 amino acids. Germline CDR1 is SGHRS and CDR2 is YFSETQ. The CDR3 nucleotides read TGCGCCAGCAGCACTGTAGCGGGGGGTACCTACAATGAGCAGTTCTTC. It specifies CASSTVAGGTYNEQFF.

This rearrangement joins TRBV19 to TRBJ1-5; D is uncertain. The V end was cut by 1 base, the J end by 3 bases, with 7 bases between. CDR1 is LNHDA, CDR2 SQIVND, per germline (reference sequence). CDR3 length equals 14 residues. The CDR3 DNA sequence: TGTGCCAGTAGTATAGCAGGATTCAATCAGCCCCAGCATTTT. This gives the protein CASSIAGFNQPQHF.

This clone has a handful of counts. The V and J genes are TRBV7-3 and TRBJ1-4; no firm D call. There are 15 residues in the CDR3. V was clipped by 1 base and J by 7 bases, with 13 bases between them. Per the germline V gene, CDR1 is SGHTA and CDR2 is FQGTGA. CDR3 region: CASSLSGGLGEKLFF. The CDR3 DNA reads TGTGCCAGCAGCTTAAGTGGTGGGCTTGGTGAAAAACTGTTTTTT.

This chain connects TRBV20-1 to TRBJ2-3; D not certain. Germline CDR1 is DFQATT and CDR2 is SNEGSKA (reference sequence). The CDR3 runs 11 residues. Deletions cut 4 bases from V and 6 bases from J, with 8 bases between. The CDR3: CSATLGDTQYF. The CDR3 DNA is TGCAGTGCTACCCTGGGGGATACGCAGTATTTT.

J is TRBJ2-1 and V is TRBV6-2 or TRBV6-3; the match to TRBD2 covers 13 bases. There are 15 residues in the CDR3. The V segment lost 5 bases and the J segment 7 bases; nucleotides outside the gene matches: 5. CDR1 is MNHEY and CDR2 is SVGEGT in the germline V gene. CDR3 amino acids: CASSPGLAGVNEQFF. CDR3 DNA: TGTGCCAGCAGTCCCGGACTAGCGGGGGTGAATGAGCAGTTCTTC.

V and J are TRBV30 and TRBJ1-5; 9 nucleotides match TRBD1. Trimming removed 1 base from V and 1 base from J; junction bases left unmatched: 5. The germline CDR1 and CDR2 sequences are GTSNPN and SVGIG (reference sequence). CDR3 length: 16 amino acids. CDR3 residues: CAWSGETGGSNQPQHF. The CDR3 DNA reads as TGTGCCTGGAGTGGGGAGACAGGGGGGAGCAATCAGCCCCAGCATTTT.

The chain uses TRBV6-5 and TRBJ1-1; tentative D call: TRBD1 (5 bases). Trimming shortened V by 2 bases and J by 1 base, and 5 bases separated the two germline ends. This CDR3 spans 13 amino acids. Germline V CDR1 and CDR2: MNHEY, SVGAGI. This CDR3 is CASSYGTNTEAFF. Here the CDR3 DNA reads TGTGCCAGCAGTTACGGGACGAACACTGAAGCTTTCTTT.

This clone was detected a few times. CDR3 loop: CASSSGTANTGELFF. Written as DNA, the CDR3 is TGTGCCAGCAGCTCCGGGACAGCTAACACCGGGGAGCTGTTTTTT. The chain uses TRBV7-8 and TRBJ2-2; the match to TRBD1 covers 7 bases. The CDR3 totals 15 residues. Looked up from germline, CDR1 is SGHVS and CDR2 is FQNEAQ. The V gene end was trimmed by 4 bases and the J gene end by 2 bases; junction bases not matched to a gene: 4. The variable domain in full, completed from reference TRBV7-8 and TRBJ2-2, reads GAGVSQSPRYKVAKRGQDVALRCDPISGHVSLFWYQQALGQGPEFLTYFQNEAQLDKSGLPSDRFFAERPEGSVSTLKIQRTQQEDSAVYLCASSSGTANTGELFFGEGSRLTVL.

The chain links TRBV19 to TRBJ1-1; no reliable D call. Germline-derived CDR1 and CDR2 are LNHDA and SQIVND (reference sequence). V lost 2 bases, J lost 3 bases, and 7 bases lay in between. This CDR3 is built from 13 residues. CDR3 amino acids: CASSIKGYTEAFF. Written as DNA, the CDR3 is TGTGCCAGTAGTATAAAAGGGTACACTGAAGCTTTCTTT. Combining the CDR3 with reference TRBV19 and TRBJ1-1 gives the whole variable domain DGGITQSPKYLFRKEGQNVTLSCEQNLNHDAMYWYRQDPGQGLRLIYYSQIVNDFQKGDIAEGYSVSREKKESFPLTVTSAQKNPTAFYLCASSIKGYTEAFFGQGTRLTVV.

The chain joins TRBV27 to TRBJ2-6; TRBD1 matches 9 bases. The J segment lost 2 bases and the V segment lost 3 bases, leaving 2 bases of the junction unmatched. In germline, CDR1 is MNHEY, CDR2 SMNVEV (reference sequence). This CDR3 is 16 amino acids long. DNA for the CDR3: TGTGCCAGCAGTTTCGACAGGGGGGCTGGGGCCAACGTCCTGACTTTC. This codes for CASSFDRGAGANVLTF.

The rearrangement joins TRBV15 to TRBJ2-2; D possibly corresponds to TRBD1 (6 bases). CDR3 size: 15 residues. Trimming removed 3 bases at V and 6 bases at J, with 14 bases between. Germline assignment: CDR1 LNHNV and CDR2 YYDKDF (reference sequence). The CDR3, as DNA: TGTGCCACCAGCAGGGGGGCAGGGGAGTCCGGGGAGCTGTTTTTT. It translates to CATSRGAGESGELFF. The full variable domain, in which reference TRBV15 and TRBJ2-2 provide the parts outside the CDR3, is DAMVIQNPRYQVTQFGKPVTLSCSQTLNHNVMYWYQQKSSQAPKLLFHYYDKDFNNEADTPDNFQSRRPNTSFCFLDIRSPGLGDTAMYLCATSRGAGESGELFFGEGSRLTVL.

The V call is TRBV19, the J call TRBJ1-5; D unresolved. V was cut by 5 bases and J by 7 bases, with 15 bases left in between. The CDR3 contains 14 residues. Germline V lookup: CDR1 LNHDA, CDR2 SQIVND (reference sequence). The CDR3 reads CASSPSGSAQPQHF. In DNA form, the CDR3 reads TGTGCCAGTAGTCCCTCGGGGAGCGCACAGCCCCAGCATTTT.

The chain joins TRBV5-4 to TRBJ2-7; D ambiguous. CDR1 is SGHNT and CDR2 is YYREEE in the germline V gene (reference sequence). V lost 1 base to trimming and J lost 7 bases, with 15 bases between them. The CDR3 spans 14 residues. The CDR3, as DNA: TGTGCCAGCAGCTTGTCCACTACAATACGGGAGCAGTACTTC. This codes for CASSLSTTIREQYF.

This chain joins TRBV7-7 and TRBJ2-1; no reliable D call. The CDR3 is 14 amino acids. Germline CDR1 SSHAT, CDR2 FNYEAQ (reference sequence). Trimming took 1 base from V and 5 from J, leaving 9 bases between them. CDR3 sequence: CASSLDPAHNEQFF. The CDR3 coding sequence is TGTGCCAGCAGCTTAGACCCAGCCCACAATGAGCAGTTCTTC.

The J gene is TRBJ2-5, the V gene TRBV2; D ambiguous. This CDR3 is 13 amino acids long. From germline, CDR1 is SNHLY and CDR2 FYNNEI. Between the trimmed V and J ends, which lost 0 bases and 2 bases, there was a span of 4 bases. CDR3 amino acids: CASSEADQETQYF. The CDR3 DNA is TGTGCCAGCAGTGAAGCAGATCAAGAGACCCAGTACTTC.

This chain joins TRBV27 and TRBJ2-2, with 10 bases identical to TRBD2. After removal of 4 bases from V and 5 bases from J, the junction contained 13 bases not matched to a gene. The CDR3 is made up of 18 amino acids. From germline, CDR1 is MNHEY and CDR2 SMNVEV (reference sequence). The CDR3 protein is CASSSSKRGGPGTGELFF. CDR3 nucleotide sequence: TGTGCCAGCAGTTCGTCCAAGCGGGGGGGCCCGGGGACCGGGGAGCTGTTTTTT.

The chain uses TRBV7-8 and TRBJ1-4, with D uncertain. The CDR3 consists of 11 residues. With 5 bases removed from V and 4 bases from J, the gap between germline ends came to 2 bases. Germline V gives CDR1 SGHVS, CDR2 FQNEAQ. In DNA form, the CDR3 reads TGTGCCAGCAGCCTTAATGAAAAACTGTTTTTT. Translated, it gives CASSLNEKLFF.

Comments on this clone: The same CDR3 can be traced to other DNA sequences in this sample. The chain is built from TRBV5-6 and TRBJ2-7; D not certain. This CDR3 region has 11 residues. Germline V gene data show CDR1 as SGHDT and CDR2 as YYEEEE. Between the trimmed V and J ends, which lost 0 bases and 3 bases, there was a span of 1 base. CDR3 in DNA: TGTGCCAGCAGCTTGGGCTACGAGCAGTACTTC. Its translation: CASSLGYEQYF.

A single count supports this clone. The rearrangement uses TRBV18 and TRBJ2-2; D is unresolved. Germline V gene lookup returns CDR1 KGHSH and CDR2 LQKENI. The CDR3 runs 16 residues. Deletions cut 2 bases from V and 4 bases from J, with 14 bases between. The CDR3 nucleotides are TGTGCCAGCTCACCAAACGTGCGAATGGCCACCGGGGAGCTGTTTTTT. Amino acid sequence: CASSPNVRMATGELFF. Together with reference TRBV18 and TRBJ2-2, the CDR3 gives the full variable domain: NAGVMQNPRHLVRRRGQEARLRCSPMKGHSHVYWYRQLPEEGLKFMVYLQKENIIDESGMPKERFSAEFPKEGPSILRIQQVVRGDSAAYFCASSPNVRMATGELFFGEGSRLTVL.

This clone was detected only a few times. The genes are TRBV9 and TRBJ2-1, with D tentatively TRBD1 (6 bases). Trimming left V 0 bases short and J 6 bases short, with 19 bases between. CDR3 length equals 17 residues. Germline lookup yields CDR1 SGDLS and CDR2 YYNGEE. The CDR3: CASSVDDSWGRSNEQFF. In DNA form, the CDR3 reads TGTGCCAGCAGCGTAGACGACAGTTGGGGGCGTTCCAATGAGCAGTTCTTC.

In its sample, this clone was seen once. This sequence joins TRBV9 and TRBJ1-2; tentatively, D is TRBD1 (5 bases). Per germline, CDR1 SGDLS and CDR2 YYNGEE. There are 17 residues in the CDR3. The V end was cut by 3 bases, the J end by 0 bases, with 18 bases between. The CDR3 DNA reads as TGTGCCAGCAGCGGAGGGGTGGGAGACTCTGCTAACTATGGCTACACCTTC. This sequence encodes CASSGGVGDSANYGYTF. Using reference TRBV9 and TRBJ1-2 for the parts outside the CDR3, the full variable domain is DSGVTQTPKHLITATGQRVTLRCSPRSGDLSVYWYQQSLDQGLQFLIQYYNGEERAKGNILERFSAQQFPDLHSELNLSSLELGDSALYFCASSGGVGDSANYGYTFGSGTRLTVV.

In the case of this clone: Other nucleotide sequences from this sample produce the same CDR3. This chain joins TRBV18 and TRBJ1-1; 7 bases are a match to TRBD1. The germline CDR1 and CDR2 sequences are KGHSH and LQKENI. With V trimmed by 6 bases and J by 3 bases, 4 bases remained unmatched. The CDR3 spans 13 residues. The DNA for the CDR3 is TGTGCCAGCTCCCCTACAGGGGACACTGAAGCTTTCTTT. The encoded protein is CASSPTGDTEAFF.